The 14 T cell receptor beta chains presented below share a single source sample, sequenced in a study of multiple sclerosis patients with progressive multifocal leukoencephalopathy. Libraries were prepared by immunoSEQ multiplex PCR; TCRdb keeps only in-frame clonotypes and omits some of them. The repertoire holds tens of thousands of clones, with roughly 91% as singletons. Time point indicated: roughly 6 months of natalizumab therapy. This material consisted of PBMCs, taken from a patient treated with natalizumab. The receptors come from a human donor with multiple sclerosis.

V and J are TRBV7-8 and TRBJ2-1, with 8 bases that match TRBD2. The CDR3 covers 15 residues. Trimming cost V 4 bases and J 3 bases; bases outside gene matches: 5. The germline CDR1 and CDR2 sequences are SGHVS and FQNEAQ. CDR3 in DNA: TGTGCCAGCAGCTCCTCGGGACTAGGCTACAATGAGCAGTTCTTC. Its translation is CASSSSGLGYNEQFF.

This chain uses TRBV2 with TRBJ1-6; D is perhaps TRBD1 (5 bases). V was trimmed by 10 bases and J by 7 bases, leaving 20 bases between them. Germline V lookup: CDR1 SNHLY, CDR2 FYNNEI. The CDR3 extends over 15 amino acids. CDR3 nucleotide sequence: TGTGCCACCAAGGGCGGGACGGGGGACAATTCACCCCTCCACTTT. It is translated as CATKGGTGDNSPLHF.

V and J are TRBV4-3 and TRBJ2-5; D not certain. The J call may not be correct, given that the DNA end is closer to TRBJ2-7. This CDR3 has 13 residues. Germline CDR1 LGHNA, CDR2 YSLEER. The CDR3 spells CASSQETAYEQYF. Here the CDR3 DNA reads TGCGCCAGCAGCCAAGAAACGGCTTACGAGCAGTACTTC.

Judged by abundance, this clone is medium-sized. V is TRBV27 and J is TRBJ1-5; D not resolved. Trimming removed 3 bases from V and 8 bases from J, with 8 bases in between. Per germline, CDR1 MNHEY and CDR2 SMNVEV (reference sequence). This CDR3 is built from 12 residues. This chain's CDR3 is CASSLIGEPQHF. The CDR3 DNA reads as TGTGCCAGCAGTTTGATAGGTGAGCCCCAGCATTTT.

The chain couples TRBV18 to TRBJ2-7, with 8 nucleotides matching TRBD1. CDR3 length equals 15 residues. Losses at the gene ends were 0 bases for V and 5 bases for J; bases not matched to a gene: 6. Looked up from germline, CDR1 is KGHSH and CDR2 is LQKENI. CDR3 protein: CASSPPGGQGHEQYF. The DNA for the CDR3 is TGTGCCAGCTCACCACCGGGAGGACAGGGTCACGAGCAGTACTTC.

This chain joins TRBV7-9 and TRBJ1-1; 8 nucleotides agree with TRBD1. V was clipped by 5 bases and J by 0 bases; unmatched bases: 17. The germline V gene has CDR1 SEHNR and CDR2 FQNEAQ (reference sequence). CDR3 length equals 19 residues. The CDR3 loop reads CASSPPNLAGGFMNTEAFF. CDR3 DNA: TGTGCCAGCAGCCCCCCCAACCTAGCAGGGGGCTTCATGAACACTGAAGCTTTCTTT.

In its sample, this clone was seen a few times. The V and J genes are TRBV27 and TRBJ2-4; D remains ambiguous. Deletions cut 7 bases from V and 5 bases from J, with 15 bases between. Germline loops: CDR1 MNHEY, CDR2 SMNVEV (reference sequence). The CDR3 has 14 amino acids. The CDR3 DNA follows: TGTGCCAGCAAGAGTTGGGCTACAGAAAACATTCAGTACTTC. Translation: CASKSWATENIQYF.

The CDR3 is CASSLVGSGNPPYEQYF. CDR3 nucleotides: TGCGCCAGCAGCTTGGTGGGTAGCGGGAACCCCCCCTACGAGCAGTACTTC. The chain has TRBV5-1 and TRBJ2-7; TRBD2 matches 8 bases. CDR1 SGHRS and CDR2 YFSETQ come from the germline V gene. CDR3 length: 17 amino acids. J lost 2 bases, V lost 0 bases, and 10 bases had no gene match.

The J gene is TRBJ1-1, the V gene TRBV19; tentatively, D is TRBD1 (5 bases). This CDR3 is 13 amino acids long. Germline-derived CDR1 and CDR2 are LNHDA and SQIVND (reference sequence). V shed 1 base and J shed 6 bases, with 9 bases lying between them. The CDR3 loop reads CASSIVEGAEAFF. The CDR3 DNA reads TGTGCCAGTAGTATAGTAGAAGGGGCTGAAGCTTTCTTT. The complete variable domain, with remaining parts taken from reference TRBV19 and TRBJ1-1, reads DGGITQSPKYLFRKEGQNVTLSCEQNLNHDAMYWYRQDPGQGLRLIYYSQIVNDFQKGDIAEGYSVSREKKESFPLTVTSAQKNPTAFYLCASSIVEGAEAFFGQGTRLTVV.

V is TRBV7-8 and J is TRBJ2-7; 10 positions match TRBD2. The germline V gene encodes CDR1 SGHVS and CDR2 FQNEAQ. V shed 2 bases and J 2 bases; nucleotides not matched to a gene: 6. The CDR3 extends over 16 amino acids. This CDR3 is CASSLLPSGRAYEQYF. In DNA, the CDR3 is TGTGCCAGCAGCTTACTCCCTAGCGGGAGAGCCTACGAGCAGTACTTC.

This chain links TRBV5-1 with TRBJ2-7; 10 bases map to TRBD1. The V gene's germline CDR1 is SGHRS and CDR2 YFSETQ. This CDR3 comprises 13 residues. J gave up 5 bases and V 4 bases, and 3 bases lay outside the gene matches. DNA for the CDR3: TGCGCCAGCAGCGCGACAGGGGGCCACGAGCAGTACTTC. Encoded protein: CASSATGGHEQYF.

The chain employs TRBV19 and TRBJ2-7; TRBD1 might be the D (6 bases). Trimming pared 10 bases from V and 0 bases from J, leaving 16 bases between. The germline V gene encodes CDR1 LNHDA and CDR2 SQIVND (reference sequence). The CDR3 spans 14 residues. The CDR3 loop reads CATPRGRPSYEQYF. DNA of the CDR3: TGTGCCACACCCAGGGGACGTCCCTCCTACGAGCAGTACTTC. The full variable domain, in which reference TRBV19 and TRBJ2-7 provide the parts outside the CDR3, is DGGITQSPKYLFRKEGQNVTLSCEQNLNHDAMYWYRQDPGQGLRLIYYSQIVNDFQKGDIAEGYSVSREKKESFPLTVTSAQKNPTAFYLCATPRGRPSYEQYFGPGTRLTVT.

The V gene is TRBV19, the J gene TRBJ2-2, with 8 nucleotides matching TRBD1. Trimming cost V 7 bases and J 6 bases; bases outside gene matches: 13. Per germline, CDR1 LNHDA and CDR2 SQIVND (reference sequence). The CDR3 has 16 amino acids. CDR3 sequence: CASTDRRTGNSGELFF. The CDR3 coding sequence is TGTGCCAGTACCGACCGTCGGACAGGGAATTCCGGGGAGCTGTTTTTT.

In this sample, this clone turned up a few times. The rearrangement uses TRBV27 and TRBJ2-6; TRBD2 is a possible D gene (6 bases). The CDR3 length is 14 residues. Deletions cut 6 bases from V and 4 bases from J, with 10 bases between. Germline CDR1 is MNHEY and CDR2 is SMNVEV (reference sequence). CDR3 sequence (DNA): TGTGCCAGCAGCCGGGACTCAGGGGCCAACGTCCTGACTTTC. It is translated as CASSRDSGANVLTF.